Each of the 26 T cell receptor beta chains below was sequenced from the same sample in a study of OX40 agonist ivuxolimab in advanced cancers. Library method: the immunoSEQ multiplex PCR assay. Not all clones reach the TCRdb copy of this immuneACCESS table, which keeps in-frame sequences only. Checked studies attribute under half of the gap to unresolved V genes and leave the rest unexplained. This sample is represented by 65,000 to 100,000 clones; 70% to 90% of them were singletons. More than 3.5% of the sample is held by the ten biggest clonotypes. The sample consisted of CD4+ or CD8+ T cells sorted from blood, taken in a trial of the OX40 agonist ivuxolimab. The receptors stem from an adult with an advanced solid tumor such as melanoma, head and neck, liver or kidney cancer.

The chain couples TRBV7-9 to TRBJ2-1; possible D gene TRBD2, 6 bases. V lost 5 bases, J lost 8 bases, and 10 bases lay in between. The germline V gene has CDR1 SEHNR and CDR2 FQNEAQ (reference sequence). The CDR3 runs to 12 residues. This chain's CDR3 is CASSLSGYEQFF. The CDR3, as DNA: TGTGCCAGCAGCCTTAGCGGATATGAGCAGTTCTTC.

The chain recombines TRBV28 with TRBJ2-7, with D possibly TRBD2 on 6 matching bases. Germline V lookup: CDR1 MDHEN, CDR2 SYDVKM. The CDR3 runs 15 residues. V was shortened by 6 bases and J by 4 bases, with 19 bases between the two germline ends. The CDR3 nucleotides are TGTGCCAGCAGCCTCACCCCCGGGAGTAGATACGAGCAGTACTTC. This encodes CASSLTPGSRYEQYF.

This rearrangement joins TRBV5-4 to TRBJ2-5; TRBD2 might be the D (6 bases). The CDR3 spans 14 residues. V shed 4 bases and J shed 3 bases, with 13 bases lying between them. The germline V gene encodes CDR1 SGHNT and CDR2 YYREEE (reference sequence). The CDR3 nucleotides are TGTGCCAGCAGCCACCCGGGAGCGAAAGAGACCCAGTACTTC. Its translation is CASSHPGAKETQYF.

The chain is built from TRBV11-1 and TRBJ2-7; weak D call: TRBD2 (6 bases). V lost 2 bases to trimming and J lost 2 bases, with 10 bases between them. This CDR3 contains 14 residues. Per germline, CDR1 SGHAT and CDR2 FQDESV (reference sequence). The CDR3 bases are TGTGCCAGCAGCTTAAGTCGGGAGCCCTACGAGCAGTACTTC. It translates to CASSLSREPYEQYF.

The sample holds a few counts of this clone. This chain joins TRBV19 and TRBJ1-1; no clear D. The length of the CDR3 is 12 residues. Per germline, CDR1 LNHDA and CDR2 SQIVND (reference sequence). Trimming pared 5 bases from V and 0 bases from J, leaving 4 bases between. CDR3 in amino acids: CASSLVNTEAFF. The CDR3 DNA sequence: TGTGCCAGTAGTCTGGTGAACACTGAAGCTTTCTTT. Supplemented by reference TRBV19 and TRBJ1-1, the full variable domain reads DGGITQSPKYLFRKEGQNVTLSCEQNLNHDAMYWYRQDPGQGLRLIYYSQIVNDFQKGDIAEGYSVSREKKESFPLTVTSAQKNPTAFYLCASSLVNTEAFFGQGTRLTVV.

J is TRBJ2-2 and V is TRBV7-3; D gene unclear. The CDR3 sequence is 12 residues long. Trimming removed 3 bases from V and 6 bases from J, with 5 bases in between. The germline V gene has CDR1 SGHTA and CDR2 FQGTGA. The CDR3 sequence: CASSFPPGELFF. The CDR3 DNA follows: TGTGCCAGCAGCTTTCCACCCGGGGAGCTGTTTTTT.

V usage is TRBV5-1 and J usage is TRBJ1-1; D unresolved. The CDR3 contains 15 residues. Trimming stripped 4 bases from V and 2 bases from J, with 15 bases between. CDR1 is SGHRS, CDR2 YFSETQ, per germline. This CDR3 is CASSPARGPNTEAFF. The DNA for the CDR3 is TGCGCCAGCAGCCCAGCCAGAGGCCCCAACACTGAAGCTTTCTTT.

As DNA, the CDR3 is TGTGCCAGTAGTATACTTTCTAGCGGGATGGAGAATGAGCAGTTCTTC. Encoded protein: CASSILSSGMENEQFF. The J gene is TRBJ2-1, the V gene TRBV19; 9 bases agree with TRBD2. The germline gives CDR1 LNHDA, CDR2 SQIVND (reference sequence). This CDR3 spans 16 amino acids. V was pared by 2 bases and J by 7 bases, with 9 bases of the junction left unmatched.

The chain recombines TRBV28 with TRBJ2-1; D is ambiguous. Trimming left V 2 bases short and J 4 bases short, with 3 bases between. Germline lookup yields CDR1 MDHEN and CDR2 SYDVKM. This CDR3 spans 12 amino acids. As DNA, the CDR3 is TGTGCCAGCAGTTTAAGGTACAATGAGCAGTTCTTC. Protein: CASSLRYNEQFF. Combining the CDR3 with reference TRBV28 and TRBJ2-1 gives the whole variable domain DVKVTQSSRYLVKRTGEKVFLECVQDMDHENMFWYRQDPGLGLRLIYFSYDVKMKEKGDIPEGYSVSREKKERFSLILESASTNQTSMYLCASSLRYNEQFFGPGTRLTVL.

The chain couples TRBV19 to TRBJ1-2, with unresolved D. Looked up from germline, CDR1 is LNHDA and CDR2 is SQIVND (reference sequence). The length of the CDR3 is 15 residues. Trimming removed 5 bases from V and 8 bases from J, with 21 bases in between. The DNA of the CDR3 is TGTGCCAGTAGTCCCGGGCCGGGATTCCAAACGGGCTACACCTTC. Translating it yields CASSPGPGFQTGYTF.

The CDR3 protein is CAIGLAGSTDTQYF. CDR3 coding DNA: TGTGCCATAGGACTAGCGGGTTCCACAGATACGCAGTATTTT. The chain is built from TRBV6-1 and TRBJ2-3, with 11 bases that match TRBD2. CDR1 is MNHNS, CDR2 SASEGT, per germline. This CDR3 has 14 amino acids. The J segment lost 2 bases and the V segment lost 10 bases, leaving 5 bases of the junction unmatched.

The gene calls are TRBV7-3 and TRBJ1-3, with D possibly matching TRBD1 (5 bases). V was pared by 2 bases and J by 0 bases, with 14 bases between. This CDR3 region has 17 residues. Per germline, CDR1 SGHTA and CDR2 FQGTGA. CDR3 sequence: CASSLWGPSYSGNTIYF. Here the CDR3 DNA reads TGTGCCAGCAGCTTATGGGGACCATCTTACTCTGGAAACACCATATATTTT.

The genes are TRBV6-1 and TRBJ1-4; the D is unclear. Trimming took 1 base from V and 3 from J, leaving 9 bases between them. Germline CDR1 is MNHNS and CDR2 is SASEGT. The CDR3 covers 15 residues. The DNA of the CDR3 is TGTGCCAGCAGTGAAGAAAGGGCGTCTAATGAAAAACTGTTTTTT. Protein sequence: CASSEERASNEKLFF.

There are a few counts of this clone. The rearrangement links TRBV4-1 to TRBJ2-7; 11 bases match TRBD1. Germline assignment: CDR1 MGHRA and CDR2 YSYEKL. V shed 2 bases and J 6 bases; nucleotides not matched to a gene: 6. This CDR3 region has 15 residues. CDR3 amino acids: CASSQPGTGGIEQYF. CDR3 nucleotide sequence: TGCGCCAGCAGCCAACCCGGGACAGGGGGAATCGAGCAGTACTTC.

The chain recombines TRBV28 with TRBJ2-1; D is uncertain. Germline CDR1 is MDHEN and CDR2 is SYDVKM. The ends were cut back, 2 bases at V and 10 bases at J, with 9 bases in the middle. The CDR3 is 12 residues long. The CDR3 nucleotides are TGTGCCAGCAGTTTACCCGACTGGGAGCAGTTCTTC. Translation gives CASSLPDWEQFF.

V is TRBV4-3 and J is TRBJ2-7; TRBD2 matches 10 bases. This CDR3 spans 18 amino acids. V lost 0 bases and J lost 0; bases outside the gene matches: 8. The germline CDR1 and CDR2 sequences are LGHNA and YSLEER. The CDR3 region is CASSQEWTSGLHSYEQYF. CDR3 bases: TGCGCCAGCAGCCAAGAGTGGACTAGCGGCCTACACTCCTACGAGCAGTACTTC.

The chain employs TRBV9 and TRBJ2-3, with D hard to call. V was cut by 0 bases and J by 3 bases, with 11 bases left in between. CDR1 is SGDLS, CDR2 YYNGEE, per germline. The CDR3 is made up of 15 amino acids. The CDR3 sequence: CASSVGSVGTDTQYF. CDR3 coding DNA: TGTGCCAGCAGCGTAGGTAGTGTTGGAACAGATACGCAGTATTTT.

J is TRBJ2-3 and V is TRBV5-4; 10 bases map to TRBD1. Germline V lookup: CDR1 SGHNT, CDR2 YYREEE (reference sequence). The CDR3 runs 14 residues. J gave up 1 base and V 6 bases, and 2 bases lay outside the gene matches. CDR3 DNA sequence: TGTGCCAGCACCGGGACAGGGGGCACAGATACGCAGTATTTT. It encodes CASTGTGGTDTQYF.

The rearrangement joins TRBV4-3 to TRBJ2-5; D perhaps matches TRBD2 (6 bases). The DNA matches TRBJ2-7 better at its end, which makes the J call doubtful. Per the germline V gene, CDR1 is LGHNA and CDR2 is YSLEER. There are 14 residues in the CDR3. The CDR3 region is CASSQDGDSYEQYF. The CDR3 region has the DNA TGCGCCAGCAGCCAAGATGGGGACTCTTACGAGCAGTACTTC.

The chain employs TRBV29-1 and TRBJ1-2, with no clear D. Between the trimmed V and J ends, which lost 4 bases and 8 bases, there was a span of 11 bases. The CDR3 totals 11 residues. Germline lookup yields CDR1 SQVTM and CDR2 ANQGSEA. CDR3 in DNA: TGCAGCGTTGCCGGGGAGGAAGGCTACACCTTC. This sequence encodes CSVAGEEGYTF. The complete variable domain, with remaining parts taken from reference TRBV29-1 and TRBJ1-2, reads SAVISQKPSRDICQRGTSLTIQCQVDSQVTMMFWYRQQPGQSLTLIATANQGSEATYESGFVIDKFPISRPNLTFSTLTVSNMSPEDSSIYLCSVAGEEGYTFGSGTRLTVV.

V usage is TRBV28 and J usage is TRBJ2-2; 10 positions agree with TRBD1. Unmatched junction bases numbered 10, after V lost 5 bases and J lost 1 base. The CDR3 has 18 amino acids. Germline loops: CDR1 MDHEN, CDR2 SYDVKM. The CDR3 here is CASSGFLRDRGNTGELFF. The DNA of the CDR3 is TGTGCCAGCAGTGGATTCCTCCGGGACAGGGGGAACACCGGGGAGCTGTTTTTT.

This clone showed up just once. CDR3 region: CASSLDLETQYF. The CDR3 DNA sequence: TGCGCCAGCAGCTTGGATCTCGAGACCCAGTACTTC. This chain links TRBV5-1 with TRBJ2-5, with D hard to call. Trimming took 0 bases from V and 5 from J, leaving 5 bases between them. The CDR3 has 12 residues. Per germline, CDR1 SGHRS and CDR2 YFSETQ. Full variable domain (outside the CDR3, taken from reference TRBV5-1 and TRBJ2-5): KAGVTQTPRYLIKTRGQQVTLSCSPISGHRSVSWYQQTPGQGLQFLFEYFSETQRNKGNFPGRFSGRQFSNSRSEMNVSTLELGDSALYLCASSLDLETQYFGPGTRLLVL.

This clone was detected once. The V gene is TRBV4-1, the J gene TRBJ2-1; TRBD2 matches at 9 bases. CDR3 size: 15 residues. The V gene end was trimmed by 1 base and the J gene end by 7 bases; junction bases not matched to a gene: 5. The germline gives CDR1 MGHRA, CDR2 YSYEKL. CDR3 in DNA: TGCGCCAGCAGCCAAGTAGCGGGAGAGAGGAATGAGCAGTTCTTC. As protein: CASSQVAGERNEQFF.

This clone was picked up a small number of times. The V gene is TRBV19, the J gene TRBJ2-5; 9 bases align to TRBD1. The DNA end is more similar to TRBJ2-7, so the J call may be wrong. This CDR3 has 15 residues. From germline, CDR1 is LNHDA and CDR2 SQIVND (reference sequence). CDR3 sequence: CASSYGQGSSYEQYF. CDR3 bases: TGTGCCAGTAGTTACGGACAGGGGTCGTCCTACGAGCAGTACTTC.

This chain connects TRBV7-6 to TRBJ2-7; D could derive from TRBD1 or TRBD2 (5 bases each). CDR1 SGHVS and CDR2 FNYEAQ come from the germline V gene. This CDR3 is built from 15 residues. V lost 5 bases to trimming and J lost 2 bases, with 16 bases between them. CDR3 protein: CASSPTGTFPYEQYF. Written as DNA, the CDR3 is TGTGCCAGCAGCCCCACCGGGACGTTTCCCTACGAGCAGTACTTC.

The chain combines TRBV6-6 with TRBJ2-1; no definite D call. This CDR3 is built from 15 residues. V dropped 0 bases and J dropped 5 bases, with 11 bases sitting between them. Germline values: CDR1 MNHNY, CDR2 SVGAGI (reference sequence). CDR3 sequence: CASSYSPETNNEQFF. The CDR3 bases are TGTGCCAGCAGTTACTCTCCCGAGACCAACAATGAGCAGTTCTTC.